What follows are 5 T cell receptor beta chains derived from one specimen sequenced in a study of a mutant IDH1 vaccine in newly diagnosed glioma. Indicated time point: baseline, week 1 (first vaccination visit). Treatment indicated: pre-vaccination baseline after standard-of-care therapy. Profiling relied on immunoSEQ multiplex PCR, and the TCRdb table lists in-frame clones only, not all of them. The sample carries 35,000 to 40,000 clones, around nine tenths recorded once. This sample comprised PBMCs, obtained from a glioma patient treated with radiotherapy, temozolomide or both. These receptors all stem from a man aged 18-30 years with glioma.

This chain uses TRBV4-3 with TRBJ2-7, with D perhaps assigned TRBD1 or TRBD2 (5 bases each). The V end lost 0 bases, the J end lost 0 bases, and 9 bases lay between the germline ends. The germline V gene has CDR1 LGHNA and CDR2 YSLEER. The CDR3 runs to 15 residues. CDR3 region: CASSQDRGSSYEQYF. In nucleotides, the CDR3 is TGCGCCAGCAGCCAAGATCGGGGCAGCTCCTACGAGCAGTACTTC.

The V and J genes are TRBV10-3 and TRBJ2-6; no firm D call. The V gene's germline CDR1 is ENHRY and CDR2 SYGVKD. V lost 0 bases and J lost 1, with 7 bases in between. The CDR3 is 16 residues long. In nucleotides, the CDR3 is TGTGCCATCAGTGAGTCGACTTTTTCTGGGGCCAACGTCCTGACTTTC. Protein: CAISESTFSGANVLTF.

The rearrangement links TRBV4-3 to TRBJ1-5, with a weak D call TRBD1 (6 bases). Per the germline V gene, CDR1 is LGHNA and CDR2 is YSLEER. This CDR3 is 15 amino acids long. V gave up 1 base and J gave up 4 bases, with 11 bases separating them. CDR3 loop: CASSQGTAYNQPQHF. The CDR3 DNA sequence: TGCGCCAGCAGCCAAGGGACAGCTTATAATCAGCCCCAGCATTTT.

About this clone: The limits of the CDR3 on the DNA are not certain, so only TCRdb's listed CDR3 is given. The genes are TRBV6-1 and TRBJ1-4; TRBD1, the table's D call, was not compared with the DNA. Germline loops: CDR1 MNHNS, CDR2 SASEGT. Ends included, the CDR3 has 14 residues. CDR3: CASILDRFNEKLFF.

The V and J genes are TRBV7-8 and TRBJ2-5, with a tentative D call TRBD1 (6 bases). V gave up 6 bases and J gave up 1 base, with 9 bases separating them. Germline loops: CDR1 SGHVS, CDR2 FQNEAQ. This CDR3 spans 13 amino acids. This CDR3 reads CASRRTAQETQYF. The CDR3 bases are TGTGCCAGCAGAAGGACAGCCCAAGAGACCCAGTACTTC.